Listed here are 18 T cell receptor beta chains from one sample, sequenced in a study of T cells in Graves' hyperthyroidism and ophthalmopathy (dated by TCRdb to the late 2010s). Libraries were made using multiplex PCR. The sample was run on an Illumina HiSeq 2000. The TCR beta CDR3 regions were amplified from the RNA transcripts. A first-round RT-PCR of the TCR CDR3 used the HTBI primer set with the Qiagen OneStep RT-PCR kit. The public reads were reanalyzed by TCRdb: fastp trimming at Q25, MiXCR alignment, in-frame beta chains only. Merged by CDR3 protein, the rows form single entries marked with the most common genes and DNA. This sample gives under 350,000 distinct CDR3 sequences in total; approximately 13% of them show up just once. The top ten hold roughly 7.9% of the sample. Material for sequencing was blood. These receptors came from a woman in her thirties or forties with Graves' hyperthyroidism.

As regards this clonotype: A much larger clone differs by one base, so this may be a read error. The CDR3 nucleotides read TGTGCCAGCCAGGACAGCACCTTCGAGCAGTACTTC. Its translation is CASQDSTFEQYF. J is TRBJ2-7 and V is TRBV6-1, with D possibly being TRBD1 (6 bases). Germline V lookup: CDR1 MNHNS, CDR2 SASEGT. The CDR3 totals 12 residues. Trimming removed 8 bases at V and 6 bases at J, with 14 bases between.

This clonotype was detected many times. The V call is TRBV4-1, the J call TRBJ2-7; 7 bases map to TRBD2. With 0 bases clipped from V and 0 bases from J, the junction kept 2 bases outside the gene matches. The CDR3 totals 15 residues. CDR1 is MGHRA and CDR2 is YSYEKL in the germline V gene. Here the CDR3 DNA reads TGCGCCAGCAGCCAAGAGCCTAGCGGCTCCTACGAGCAGTACTTC. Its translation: CASSQEPSGSYEQYF.

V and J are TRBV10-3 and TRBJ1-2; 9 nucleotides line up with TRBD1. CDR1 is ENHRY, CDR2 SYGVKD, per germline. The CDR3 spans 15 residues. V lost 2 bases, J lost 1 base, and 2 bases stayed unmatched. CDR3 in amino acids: CAISEEDRGNYGYTF. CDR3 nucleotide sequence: TGTGCCATCAGTGAGGAGGACAGGGGTAACTATGGCTACACCTTC.

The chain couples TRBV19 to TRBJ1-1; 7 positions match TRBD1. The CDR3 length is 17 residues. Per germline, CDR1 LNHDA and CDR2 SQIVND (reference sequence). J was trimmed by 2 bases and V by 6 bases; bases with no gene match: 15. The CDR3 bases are TGTGCCAGTAGAACAACAACGTCCGGGACAGAAAACACTGAAGCTTTCTTT. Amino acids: CASRTTTSGTENTEAFF.

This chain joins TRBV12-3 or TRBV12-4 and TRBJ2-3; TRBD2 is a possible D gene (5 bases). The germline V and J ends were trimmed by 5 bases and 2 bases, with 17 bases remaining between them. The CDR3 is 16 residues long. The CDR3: CASSPPEGPNTDTQYF. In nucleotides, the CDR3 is TGTGCCAGCAGTCCCCCAGAGGGCCCTAACACAGATACGCAGTATTTT.

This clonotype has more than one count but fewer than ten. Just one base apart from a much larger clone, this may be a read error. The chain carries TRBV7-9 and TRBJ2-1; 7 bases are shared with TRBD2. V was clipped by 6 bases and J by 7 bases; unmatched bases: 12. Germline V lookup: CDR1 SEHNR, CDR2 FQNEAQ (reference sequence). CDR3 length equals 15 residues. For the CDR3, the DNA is TGTGCCAGCAGACGTGGGAGGGTCGTGGGAAATGAGCAGTTCTTC. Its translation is CASRRGRVVGNEQFF.

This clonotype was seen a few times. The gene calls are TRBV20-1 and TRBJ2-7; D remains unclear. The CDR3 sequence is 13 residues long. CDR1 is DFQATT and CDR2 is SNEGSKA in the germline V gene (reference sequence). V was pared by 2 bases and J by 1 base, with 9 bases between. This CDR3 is CSARFLGSYEQYF. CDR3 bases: TGCAGTGCTAGATTCCTAGGGTCCTACGAGCAGTACTTC.

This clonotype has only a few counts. CDR3 in amino acids: CATSSPGGGDEQFF. The CDR3, as DNA: TGTGCCACCAGCAGCCCGGGTGGAGGGGATGAGCAGTTCTTC. This chain links TRBV15 with TRBJ2-1; possibly TRBD2 for D (6 bases). In germline, CDR1 is LNHNV, CDR2 YYDKDF (reference sequence). The CDR3 totals 14 residues. With 3 bases removed from V and 8 bases from J, the gap between germline ends came to 14 bases.

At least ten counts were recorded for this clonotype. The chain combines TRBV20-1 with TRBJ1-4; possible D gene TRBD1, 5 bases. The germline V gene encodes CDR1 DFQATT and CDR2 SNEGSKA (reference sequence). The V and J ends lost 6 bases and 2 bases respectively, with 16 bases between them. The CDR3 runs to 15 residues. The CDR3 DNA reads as TGCAGTGCAACCCAGACGGGGCACACTAATGAAAAACTGTTTTTT. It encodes CSATQTGHTNEKLFF.

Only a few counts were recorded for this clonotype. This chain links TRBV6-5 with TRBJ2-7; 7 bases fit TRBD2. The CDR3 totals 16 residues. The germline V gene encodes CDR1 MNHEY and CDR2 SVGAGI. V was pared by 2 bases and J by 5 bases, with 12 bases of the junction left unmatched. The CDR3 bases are TGTGCCAGCAGTTACCACTACGGAGACGGGAGGCACGAGCAGTACTTC. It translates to CASSYHYGDGRHEQYF.

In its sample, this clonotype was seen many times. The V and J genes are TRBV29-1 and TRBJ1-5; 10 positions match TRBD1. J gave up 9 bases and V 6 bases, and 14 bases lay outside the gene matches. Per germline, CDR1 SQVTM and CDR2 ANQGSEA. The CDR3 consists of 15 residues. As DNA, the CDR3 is TGCAGCGTGGGGACAGGGGTCACACGGGGTGGGCCCCAGCATTTT. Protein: CSVGTGVTRGGPQHF.

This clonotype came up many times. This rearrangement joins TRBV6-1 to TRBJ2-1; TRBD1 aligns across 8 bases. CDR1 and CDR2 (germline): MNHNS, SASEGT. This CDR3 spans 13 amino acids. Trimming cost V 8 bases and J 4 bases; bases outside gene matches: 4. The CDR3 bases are TGTGCCAGCCAACAGGGGGAGTACAATGAGCAGTTCTTC. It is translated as CASQQGEYNEQFF.

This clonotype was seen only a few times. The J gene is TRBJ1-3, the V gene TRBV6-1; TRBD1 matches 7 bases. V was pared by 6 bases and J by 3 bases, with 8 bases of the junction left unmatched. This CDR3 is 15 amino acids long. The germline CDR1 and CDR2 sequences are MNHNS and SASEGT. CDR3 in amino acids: CASSPPRTGGNTIYF. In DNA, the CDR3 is TGTGCCAGCAGCCCCCCCCGGACAGGTGGAAACACCATATATTTT.

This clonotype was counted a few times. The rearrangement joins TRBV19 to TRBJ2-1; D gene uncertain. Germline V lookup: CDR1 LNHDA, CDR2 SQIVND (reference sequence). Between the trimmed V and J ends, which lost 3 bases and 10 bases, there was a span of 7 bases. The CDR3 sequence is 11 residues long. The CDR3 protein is CASSIQAEQFF. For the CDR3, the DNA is TGTGCCAGTAGTATCCAGGCGGAGCAGTTCTTC.

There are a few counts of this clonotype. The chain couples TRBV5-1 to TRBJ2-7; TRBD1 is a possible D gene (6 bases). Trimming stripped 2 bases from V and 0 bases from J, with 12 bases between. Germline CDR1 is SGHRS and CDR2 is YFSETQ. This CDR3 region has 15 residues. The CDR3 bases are TGCGCCAGCAGCTTCGGACAGTACAGCTCCTACGAGCAGTACTTC. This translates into CASSFGQYSSYEQYF. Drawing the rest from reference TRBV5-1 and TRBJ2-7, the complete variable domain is KAGVTQTPRYLIKTRGQQVTLSCSPISGHRSVSWYQQTPGQGLQFLFEYFSETQRNKGNFPGRFSGRQFSNSRSEMNVSTLELGDSALYLCASSFGQYSSYEQYFGPGTRLTVT.

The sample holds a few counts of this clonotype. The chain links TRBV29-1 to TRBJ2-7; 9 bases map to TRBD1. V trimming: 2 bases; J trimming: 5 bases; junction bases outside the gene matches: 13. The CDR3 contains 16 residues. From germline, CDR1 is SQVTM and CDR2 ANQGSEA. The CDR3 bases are TGCAGCGTTGAACCTCATCCGGGACAGGGAGAAAACGAGCAGTACTTC. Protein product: CSVEPHPGQGENEQYF.

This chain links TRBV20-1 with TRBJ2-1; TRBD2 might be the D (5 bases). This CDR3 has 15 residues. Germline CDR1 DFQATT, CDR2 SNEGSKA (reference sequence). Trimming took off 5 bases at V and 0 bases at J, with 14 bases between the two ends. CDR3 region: CSAAHPGYSYNEQFF. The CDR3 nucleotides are TGCAGTGCTGCACACCCGGGGTACTCCTACAATGAGCAGTTCTTC.

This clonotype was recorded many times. DNA of the CDR3: TGTGCCAGCAGCCTGCTACTAGGACAGGGGAGGACTGAAGCTTTCTTT. Translating it yields CASSLLLGQGRTEAFF. This sequence joins TRBV3-1 and TRBJ1-1; 9 bases are shared with TRBD1. The CDR3 contains 16 residues. Trimming took 4 bases from V and 5 from J; bases not matched to a gene: 11. The germline CDR1 and CDR2 sequences are LGHDT and YNNKEL (reference sequence).